One and the same sample provided the 5 T cell receptor beta chains below, sequenced in a study of T cell responses to AZD1222 COVID-19 vaccine (TCRdb year 2021). The time point label, as the study defines it: about 28 days (+/-7) after the second vaccine dose. The library was generated by the immunoSEQ multiplex PCR assay. This immuneACCESS table, as held by TCRdb, lists in-frame sequences with V and J called but not all clones. Of the missing ones, under half trace to an unresolved V gene in checked studies; the others have no known cause. Within this sample are approximately 130,000 clones, with approximately 86% of them counted one time only. The ten largest clones add up to around 5% of the sample. The source was peripheral blood, collected 28 days after the second AZD1222 dose. All receptors derive from an adult who received the AZD1222 COVID-19 vaccine.

This sequence joins TRBV28 and TRBJ2-7; possibly TRBD2 for D (7 bases). Germline assignment: CDR1 MDHEN and CDR2 SYDVKM. Trimming took 8 bases from V and 2 from J, leaving 16 bases between them. This CDR3 has 14 residues. The DNA for the CDR3 is TGTGCCAGCGCAACCCGGGGGGCTCCCTACGAGCAGTACTTC. It is translated as CASATRGAPYEQYF.

The chain is built from TRBV7-9 and TRBJ1-1; TRBD1 aligns across 8 bases. The CDR3 runs to 14 residues. Germline values: CDR1 SEHNR, CDR2 FQNEAQ (reference sequence). The V segment lost 5 bases and the J segment 4 bases; nucleotides outside the gene matches: 6. Written as DNA, the CDR3 is TGTGCCAGCAGCGCCCAGGGGGCGGGCACTGAAGCTTTCTTT. This codes for CASSAQGAGTEAFF.

On this clone itself: Distinct nucleotide sequences in the sample also encode this CDR3. The rearrangement links TRBV6-5 to TRBJ1-1, with D unclear. The V and J ends lost 0 bases and 5 bases respectively, with 10 bases between them. Germline V gene sequence: CDR1 MNHEY, CDR2 SVGAGI. The CDR3 has 14 residues. The DNA for the CDR3 is TGTGCCAGCAGTTACTCCAGCGTCGGGACTGAAGCTTTCTTT. It is translated as CASSYSSVGTEAFF.

V gene TRBV2 combines with J gene TRBJ1-5, with D maybe TRBD1 (5 bases). V was clipped by 7 bases and J by 2 bases, with 12 bases between them. The CDR3 runs to 14 residues. Germline values: CDR1 SNHLY, CDR2 FYNNEI. The CDR3 region has the DNA TGTGCCAGCACTGGCAGGGCGGGCAATCAGCCCCAGCATTTT. It translates to CASTGRAGNQPQHF.

This clone was seen a handful of times. The rearrangement uses TRBV19 and TRBJ1-2, with D unresolved. V lost 5 bases and J 8 bases, leaving 15 bases between the germline ends. The germline gives CDR1 LNHDA, CDR2 SQIVND (reference sequence). The CDR3 is made up of 13 amino acids. The CDR3 DNA sequence: TGTGCCAGTAGTTCCAACACGTATGGGGGCTACACCTTC. The encoded protein is CASSSNTYGGYTF.